This T cell receptor beta chain was documented in a study of shared clonotypes between healthy human individuals. Points from the study as a whole: Non-shared clonotypes were found to have lower generation probabilities than the clonotypes that were shared by all four of the sorted-subset donors. A few donors held approximately 4.6% of naive CD4 clonotypes in common.

With respect to this clone: What it binds is not known.

TCRdb's copy holds only in-frame clones and misses some; the assay was immunoSEQ multiplex PCR. This table has some 1.1 million clones, roughly 80% appearing once. The germline V gene encodes CDR1 WNHNN and CDR2 SYGVQD (reference sequence). V shed 5 bases and J shed 1 base, with 5 bases lying between them. The CDR3 loop spans 12 amino acids. The material sequenced was memory CD4+ T cells from PBMCs. Subset meaning: CD45RA-negative fraction. V and J are TRBV10-1 and TRBJ2-5, with a weak D call TRBD2 (5 bases). The clonotype was recovered from a young man in good health. Some clones in this sample may be carry-over from other donors' samples. CDR3 sequence (DNA): TGCGCCAGCAGTCGGGGCCAAGAGACCCAGTACTTC. Translation gives CASSRGQETQYF.